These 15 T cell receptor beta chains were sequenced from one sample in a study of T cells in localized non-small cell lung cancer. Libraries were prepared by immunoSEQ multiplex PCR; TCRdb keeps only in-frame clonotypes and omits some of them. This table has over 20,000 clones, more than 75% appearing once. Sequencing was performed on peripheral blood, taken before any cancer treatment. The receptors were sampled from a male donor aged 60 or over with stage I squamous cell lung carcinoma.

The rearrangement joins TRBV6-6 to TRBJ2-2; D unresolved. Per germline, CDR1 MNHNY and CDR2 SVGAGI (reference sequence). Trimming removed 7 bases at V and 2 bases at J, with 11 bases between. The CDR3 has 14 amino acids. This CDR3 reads CASNRRTNTGELFF. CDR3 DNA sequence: TGTGCCAGCAATCGACGGACCAACACCGGGGAGCTGTTTTTT.

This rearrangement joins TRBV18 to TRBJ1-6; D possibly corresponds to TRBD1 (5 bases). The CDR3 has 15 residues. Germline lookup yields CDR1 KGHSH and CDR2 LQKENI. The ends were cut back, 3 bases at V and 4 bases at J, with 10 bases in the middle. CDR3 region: CASSPNGGYNSPLHF. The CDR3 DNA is TGTGCCAGCTCACCCAACGGGGGGTATAATTCACCCCTCCACTTT.

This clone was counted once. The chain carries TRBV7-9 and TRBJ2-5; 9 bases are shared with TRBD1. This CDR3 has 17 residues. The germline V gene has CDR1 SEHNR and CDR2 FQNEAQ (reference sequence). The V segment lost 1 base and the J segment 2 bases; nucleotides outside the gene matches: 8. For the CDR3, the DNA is TGTGCCAGCAGCTTAGTGGCGGACAGGGGCCCTCAAGAGACCCAGTACTTC. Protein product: CASSLVADRGPQETQYF. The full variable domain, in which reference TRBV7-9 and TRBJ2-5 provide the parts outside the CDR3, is DTGVSQNPRHKITKRGQNVTFRCDPISEHNRLYWYRQTLGQGPEFLTYFQNEAQLEKSRLLSDRFSAERPKGSFSTLEIQRTEQGDSAMYLCASSLVADRGPQETQYFGPGTRLLVL.

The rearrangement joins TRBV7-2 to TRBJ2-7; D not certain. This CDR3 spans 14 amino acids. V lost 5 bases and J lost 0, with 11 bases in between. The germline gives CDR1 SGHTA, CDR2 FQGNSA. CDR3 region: CASSMGISSYEQYF. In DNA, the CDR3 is TGTGCCAGCAGCATGGGAATAAGCTCCTACGAGCAGTACTTC.

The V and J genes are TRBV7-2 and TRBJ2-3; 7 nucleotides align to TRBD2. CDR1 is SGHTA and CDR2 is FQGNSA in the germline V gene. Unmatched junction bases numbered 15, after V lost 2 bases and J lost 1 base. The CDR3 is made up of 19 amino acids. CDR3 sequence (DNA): TGTGCCAGCAGCTTAAGCGCCGTGGAGTATCGGGAGGGCACAGATACGCAGTATTTT. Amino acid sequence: CASSLSAVEYREGTDTQYF. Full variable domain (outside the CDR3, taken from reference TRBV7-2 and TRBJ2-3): GAGVSQSPSNKVTEKGKDVELRCDPISGHTALYWYRQSLGQGLEFLIYFQGNSAPDKSGLPSDRFSAERTGGSVSTLTIQRTQQEDSAVYLCASSLSAVEYREGTDTQYFGPGTRLTVL.

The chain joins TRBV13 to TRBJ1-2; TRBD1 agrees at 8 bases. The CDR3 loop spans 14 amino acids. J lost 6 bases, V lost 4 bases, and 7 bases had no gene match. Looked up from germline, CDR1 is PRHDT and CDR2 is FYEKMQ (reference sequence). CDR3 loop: CASSSYRGENGYTF. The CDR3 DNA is TGTGCCAGCAGCTCGTACAGGGGGGAGAATGGCTACACCTTC.

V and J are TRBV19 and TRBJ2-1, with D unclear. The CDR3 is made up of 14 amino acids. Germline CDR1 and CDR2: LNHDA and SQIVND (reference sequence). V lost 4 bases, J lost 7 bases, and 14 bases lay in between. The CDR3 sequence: CASSTSRERNEQFF. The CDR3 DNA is TGTGCCAGTAGTACCTCAAGGGAACGTAATGAGCAGTTCTTC.

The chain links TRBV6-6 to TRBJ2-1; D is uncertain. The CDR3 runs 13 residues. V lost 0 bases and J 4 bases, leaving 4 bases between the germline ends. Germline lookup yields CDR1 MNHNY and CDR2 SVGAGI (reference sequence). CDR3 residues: CASSYSQYNEQFF. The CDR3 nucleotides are TGTGCCAGCAGTTACTCTCAGTACAATGAGCAGTTCTTC.

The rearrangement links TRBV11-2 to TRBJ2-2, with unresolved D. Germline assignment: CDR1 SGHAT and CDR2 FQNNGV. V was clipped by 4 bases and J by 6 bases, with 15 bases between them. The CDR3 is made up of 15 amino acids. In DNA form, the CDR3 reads TGTGCCAGCAGCTCTATACGGTTCCAGGCCGGGGAGCTGTTTTTT. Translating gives CASSSIRFQAGELFF.

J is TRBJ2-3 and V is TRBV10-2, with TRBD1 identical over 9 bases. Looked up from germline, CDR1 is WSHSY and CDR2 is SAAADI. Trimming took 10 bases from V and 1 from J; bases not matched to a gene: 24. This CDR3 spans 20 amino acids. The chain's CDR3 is CAISGTGIGESPGGTDTQYF. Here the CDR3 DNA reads TGCGCCATATCCGGGACAGGGATTGGGGAATCGCCTGGGGGCACAGATACGCAGTATTTT.

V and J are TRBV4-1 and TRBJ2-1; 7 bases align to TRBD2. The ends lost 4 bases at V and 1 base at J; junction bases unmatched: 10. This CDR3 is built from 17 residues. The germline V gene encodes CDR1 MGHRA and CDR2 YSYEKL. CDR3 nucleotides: TGCGCCAGCAGCCTCCGGGGGGAATGGGAGTCCTACAATGAGCAGTTCTTC. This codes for CASSLRGEWESYNEQFF.

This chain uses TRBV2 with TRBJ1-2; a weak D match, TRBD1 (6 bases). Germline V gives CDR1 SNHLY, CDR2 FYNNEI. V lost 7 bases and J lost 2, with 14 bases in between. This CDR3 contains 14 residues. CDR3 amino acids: CASTLLQGNYGYTF. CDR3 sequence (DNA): TGTGCCAGCACCCTGTTACAGGGAAACTATGGCTACACCTTC.

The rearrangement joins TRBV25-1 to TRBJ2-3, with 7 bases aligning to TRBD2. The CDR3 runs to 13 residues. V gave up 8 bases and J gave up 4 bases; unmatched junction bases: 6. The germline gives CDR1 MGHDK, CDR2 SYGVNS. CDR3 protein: CASLRAGADTQYF. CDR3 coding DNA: TGTGCCAGCCTGAGGGCGGGAGCAGATACGCAGTATTTT.

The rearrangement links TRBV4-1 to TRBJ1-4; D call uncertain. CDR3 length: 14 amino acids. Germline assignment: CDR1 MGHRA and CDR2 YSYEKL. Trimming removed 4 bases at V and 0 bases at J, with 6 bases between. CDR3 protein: CASSLEATNEKLFF. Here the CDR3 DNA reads TGCGCCAGCAGCCTGGAAGCAACTAATGAAAAACTGTTTTTT.

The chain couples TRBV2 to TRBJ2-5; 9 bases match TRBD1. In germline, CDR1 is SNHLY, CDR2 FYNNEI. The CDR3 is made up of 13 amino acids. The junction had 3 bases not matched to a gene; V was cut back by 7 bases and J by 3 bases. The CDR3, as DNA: TGTGCCAGCACCCGGGACAGGGAAGAGACCCAGTACTTC. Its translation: CASTRDREETQYF.